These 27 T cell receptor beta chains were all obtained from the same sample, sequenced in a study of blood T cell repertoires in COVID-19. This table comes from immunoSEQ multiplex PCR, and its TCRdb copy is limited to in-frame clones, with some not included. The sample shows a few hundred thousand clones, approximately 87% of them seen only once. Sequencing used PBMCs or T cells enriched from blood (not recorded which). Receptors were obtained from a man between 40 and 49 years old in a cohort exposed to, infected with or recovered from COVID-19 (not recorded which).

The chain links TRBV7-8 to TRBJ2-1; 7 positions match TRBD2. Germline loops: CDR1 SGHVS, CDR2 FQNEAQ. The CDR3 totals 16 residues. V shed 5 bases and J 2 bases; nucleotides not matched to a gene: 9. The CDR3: CASSPGGVAAYNEQFF. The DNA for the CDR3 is TGTGCCAGCAGCCCGGGGGGAGTAGCGGCCTACAATGAGCAGTTCTTC.

The CDR3 is CASSHRRTGGSYEQYF. Written as DNA, the CDR3 is TGTGCCAGCAGCCACCGAAGGACAGGGGGCTCCTACGAGCAGTACTTC. This sequence joins TRBV14 and TRBJ2-7; 10 bases are shared with TRBD1. The trim removed 3 bases at V and 0 bases at J, leaving 5 bases unmatched. CDR3 size: 16 residues. CDR1 and CDR2 from the germline V gene are SGHDN and FVKESK.

The CDR3 DNA follows: TGTGCCAGCAGCTCCCGGGACAGGTACGAAGCTTTCTTT. It codes for CASSSRDRYEAFF. The chain joins TRBV14 to TRBJ1-1; 8 bases match TRBD1. This CDR3 spans 13 amino acids. Trimming took 5 bases from V and 8 from J; bases not matched to a gene: 7. Germline V CDR1 and CDR2: SGHDN, FVKESK.

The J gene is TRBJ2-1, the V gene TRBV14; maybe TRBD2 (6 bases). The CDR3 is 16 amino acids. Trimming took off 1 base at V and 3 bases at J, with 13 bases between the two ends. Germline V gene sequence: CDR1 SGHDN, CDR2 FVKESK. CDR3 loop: CASSQAGALGYNEQFF. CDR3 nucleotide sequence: TGTGCCAGCAGCCAAGCGGGAGCGTTGGGCTACAATGAGCAGTTCTTC.

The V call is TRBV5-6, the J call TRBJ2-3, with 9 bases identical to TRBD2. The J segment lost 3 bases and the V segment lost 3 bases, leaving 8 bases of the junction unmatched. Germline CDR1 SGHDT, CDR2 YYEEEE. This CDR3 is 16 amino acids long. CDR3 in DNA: TGTGCCAGCAGCTACCAGAGCGGGAGGCGGACAGATACGCAGTATTTT. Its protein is CASSYQSGRRTDTQYF.

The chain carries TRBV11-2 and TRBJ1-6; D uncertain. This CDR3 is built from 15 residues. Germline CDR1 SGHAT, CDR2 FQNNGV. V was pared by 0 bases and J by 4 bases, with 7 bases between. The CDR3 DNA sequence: TGTGCCAGCAGCTTAGACGTGACTTATAATTCACCCCTCCACTTT. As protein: CASSLDVTYNSPLHF.

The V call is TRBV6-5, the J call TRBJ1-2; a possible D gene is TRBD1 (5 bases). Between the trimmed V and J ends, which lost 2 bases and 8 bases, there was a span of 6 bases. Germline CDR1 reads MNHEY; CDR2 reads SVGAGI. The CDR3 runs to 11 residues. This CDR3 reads CASSYRGGYTF. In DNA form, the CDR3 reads TGTGCCAGCAGTTACAGGGGCGGCTACACCTTC.

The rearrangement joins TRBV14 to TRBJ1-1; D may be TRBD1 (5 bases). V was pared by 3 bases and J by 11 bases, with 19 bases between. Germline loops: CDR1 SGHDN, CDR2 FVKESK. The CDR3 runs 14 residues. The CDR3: CASSQSRAGGAAFF. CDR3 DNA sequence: TGTGCCAGCAGCCAGTCTCGGGCCGGAGGGGCGGCTTTCTTT.

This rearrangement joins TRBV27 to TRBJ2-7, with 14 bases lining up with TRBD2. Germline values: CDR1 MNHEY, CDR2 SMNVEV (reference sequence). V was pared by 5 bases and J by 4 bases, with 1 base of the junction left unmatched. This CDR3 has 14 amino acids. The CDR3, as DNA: TGTGCCAGCAGTCGGACTAGCGGGAGGTACGAGCAGTACTTC. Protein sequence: CASSRTSGRYEQYF.

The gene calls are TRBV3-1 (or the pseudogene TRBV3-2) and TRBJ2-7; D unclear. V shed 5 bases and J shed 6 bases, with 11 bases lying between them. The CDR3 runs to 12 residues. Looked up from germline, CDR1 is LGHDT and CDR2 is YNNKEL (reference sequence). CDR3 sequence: CASSGIRSEQYF. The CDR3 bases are TGTGCCAGCAGCGGTATTCGGTCCGAGCAGTACTTC.

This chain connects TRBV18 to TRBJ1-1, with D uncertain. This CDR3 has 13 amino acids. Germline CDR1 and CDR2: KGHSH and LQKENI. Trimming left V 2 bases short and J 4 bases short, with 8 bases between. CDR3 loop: CASSPNRGTEAFF. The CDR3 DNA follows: TGTGCCAGCTCACCAAATCGGGGCACTGAAGCTTTCTTT. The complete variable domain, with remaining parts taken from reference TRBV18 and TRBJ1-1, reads NAGVMQNPRHLVRRRGQEARLRCSPMKGHSHVYWYRQLPEEGLKFMVYLQKENIIDESGMPKERFSAEFPKEGPSILRIQQVVRGDSAAYFCASSPNRGTEAFFGQGTRLTVV.

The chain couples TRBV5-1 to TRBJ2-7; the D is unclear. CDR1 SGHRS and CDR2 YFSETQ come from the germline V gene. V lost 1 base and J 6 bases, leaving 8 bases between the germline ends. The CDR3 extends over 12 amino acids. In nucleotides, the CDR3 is TGCGCCAGCAGCTTGATGGAGAGCGAGCAGTACTTC. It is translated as CASSLMESEQYF. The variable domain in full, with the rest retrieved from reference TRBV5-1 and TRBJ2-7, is KAGVTQTPRYLIKTRGQQVTLSCSPISGHRSVSWYQQTPGQGLQFLFEYFSETQRNKGNFPGRFSGRQFSNSRSEMNVSTLELGDSALYLCASSLMESEQYFGPGTRLTVT.

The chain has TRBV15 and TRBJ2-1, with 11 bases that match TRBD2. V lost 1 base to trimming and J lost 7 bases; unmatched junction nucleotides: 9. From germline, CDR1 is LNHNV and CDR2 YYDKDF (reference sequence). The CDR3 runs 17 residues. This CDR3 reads CATSRGLDSSGGNEQFF. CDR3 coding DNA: TGTGCCACCAGCAGAGGCTTGGACTCTAGCGGGGGGAATGAGCAGTTCTTC.

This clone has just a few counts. The CDR3 sequence is CASRDSSGNTIYF. DNA of the CDR3: TGCGCCAGCAGGGACAGCTCTGGAAACACCATATATTTT. The genes are TRBV10-1 and TRBJ1-3, with D maybe TRBD1 (6 bases). V dropped 6 bases and J dropped 0 bases, with 6 bases sitting between them. This CDR3 has 13 residues. Germline V gene sequence: CDR1 WNHNN, CDR2 SYGVQD (reference sequence).

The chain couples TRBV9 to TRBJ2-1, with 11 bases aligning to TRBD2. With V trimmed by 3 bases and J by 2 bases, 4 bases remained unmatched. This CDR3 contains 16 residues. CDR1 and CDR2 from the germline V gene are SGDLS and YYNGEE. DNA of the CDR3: TGTGCCAGCAGCGGTCTTAGCGGGAGGGCCTACAATGAGCAGTTCTTC. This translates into CASSGLSGRAYNEQFF.

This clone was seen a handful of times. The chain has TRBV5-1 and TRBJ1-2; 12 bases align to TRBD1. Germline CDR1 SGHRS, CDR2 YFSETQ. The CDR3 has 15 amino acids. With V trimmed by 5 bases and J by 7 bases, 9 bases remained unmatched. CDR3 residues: CASSQSGQGAFGYTF. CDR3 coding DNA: TGCGCCAGCAGTCAATCGGGACAGGGGGCCTTTGGCTACACCTTC.

As DNA, the CDR3 is TGTGCCAGTAGTATTGTGGGGGCAGGGGCCAACGTCCTGACTTTC. Translated, it gives CASSIVGAGANVLTF. V gene TRBV19 combines with J gene TRBJ2-6, with D tentatively TRBD1 (6 bases). In germline, CDR1 is LNHDA, CDR2 SQIVND (reference sequence). The CDR3 length is 15 residues. Trimming cost V 3 bases and J 4 bases, with 10 bases left between them. The variable domain in full, with the rest retrieved from reference TRBV19 and TRBJ2-6, is DGGITQSPKYLFRKEGQNVTLSCEQNLNHDAMYWYRQDPGQGLRLIYYSQIVNDFQKGDIAEGYSVSREKKESFPLTVTSAQKNPTAFYLCASSIVGAGANVLTFGAGSRLTVL.

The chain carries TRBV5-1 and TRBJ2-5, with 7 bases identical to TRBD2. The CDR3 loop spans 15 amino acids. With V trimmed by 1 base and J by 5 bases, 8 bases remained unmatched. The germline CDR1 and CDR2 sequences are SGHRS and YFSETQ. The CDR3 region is CASSLSASGRETQYF. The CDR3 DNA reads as TGCGCCAGCAGCTTGTCGGCTAGCGGAAGGGAGACCCAGTACTTC.

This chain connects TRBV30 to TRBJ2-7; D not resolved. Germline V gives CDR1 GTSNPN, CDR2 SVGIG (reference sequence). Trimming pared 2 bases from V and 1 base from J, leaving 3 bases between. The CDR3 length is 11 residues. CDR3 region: CAWSISYEQYF. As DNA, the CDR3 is TGTGCCTGGAGTATATCCTACGAGCAGTACTTC. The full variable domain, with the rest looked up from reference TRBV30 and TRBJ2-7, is SQTIHQWPATLVQPVGSPLSLECTVEGTSNPNLYWYRQAAGRGLQLLFYSVGIGQISSEVPQNLSASRPQDRQFILSSKKLLLSDSGFYLCAWSISYEQYFGPGTRLTVT.

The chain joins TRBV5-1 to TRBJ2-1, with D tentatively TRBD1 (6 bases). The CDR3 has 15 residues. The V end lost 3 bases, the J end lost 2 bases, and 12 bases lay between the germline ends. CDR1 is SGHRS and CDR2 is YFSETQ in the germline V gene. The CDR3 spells CASSSGGDTYNEQFF. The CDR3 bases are TGCGCCAGCAGCTCGGGTGGGGACACCTACAATGAGCAGTTCTTC.

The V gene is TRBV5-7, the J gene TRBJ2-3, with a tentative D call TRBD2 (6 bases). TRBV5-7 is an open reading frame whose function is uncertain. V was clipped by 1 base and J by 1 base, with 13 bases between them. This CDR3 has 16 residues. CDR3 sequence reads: CASSLSTGAGTDTQYF. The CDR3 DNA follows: TGTGCCAGCAGCTTGTCTACGGGAGCAGGCACAGATACGCAGTATTTT.

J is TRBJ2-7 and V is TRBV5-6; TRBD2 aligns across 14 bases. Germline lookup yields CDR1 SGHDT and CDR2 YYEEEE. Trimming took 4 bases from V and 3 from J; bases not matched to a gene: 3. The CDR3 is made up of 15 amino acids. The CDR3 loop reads CASSPGLAGGYEQYF. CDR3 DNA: TGTGCCAGCAGCCCCGGACTAGCGGGAGGCTACGAGCAGTACTTC.

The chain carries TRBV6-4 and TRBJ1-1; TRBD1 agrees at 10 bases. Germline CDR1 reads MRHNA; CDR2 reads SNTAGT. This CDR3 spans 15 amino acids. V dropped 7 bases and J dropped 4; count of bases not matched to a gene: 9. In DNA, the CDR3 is TGTGCCAGCAATATTGACAGGGGGCCTGTCACTGAAGCTTTCTTT. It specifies CASNIDRGPVTEAFF.

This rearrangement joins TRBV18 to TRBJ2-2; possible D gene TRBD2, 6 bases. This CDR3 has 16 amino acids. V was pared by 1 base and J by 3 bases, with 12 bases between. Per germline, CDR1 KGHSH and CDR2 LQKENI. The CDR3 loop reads CASSPRAREDTGELFF. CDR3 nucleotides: TGTGCCAGCTCACCACGGGCCAGGGAGGACACCGGGGAGCTGTTTTTT.

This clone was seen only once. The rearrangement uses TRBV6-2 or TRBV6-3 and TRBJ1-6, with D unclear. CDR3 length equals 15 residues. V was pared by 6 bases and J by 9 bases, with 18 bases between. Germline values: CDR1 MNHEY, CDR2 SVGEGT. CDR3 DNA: TGTGCCAGCAGCGGTCAACTTAACGTCTTTTCACCCCTCCACTTT. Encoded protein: CASSGQLNVFSPLHF.

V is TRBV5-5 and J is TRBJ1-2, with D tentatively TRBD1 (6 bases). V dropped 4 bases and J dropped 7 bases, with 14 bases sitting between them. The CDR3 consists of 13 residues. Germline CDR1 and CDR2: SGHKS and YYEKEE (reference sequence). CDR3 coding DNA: TGTGCCAGCAGCCCCACAGGGAGTAGTGGCTACACCTTC. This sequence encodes CASSPTGSSGYTF.

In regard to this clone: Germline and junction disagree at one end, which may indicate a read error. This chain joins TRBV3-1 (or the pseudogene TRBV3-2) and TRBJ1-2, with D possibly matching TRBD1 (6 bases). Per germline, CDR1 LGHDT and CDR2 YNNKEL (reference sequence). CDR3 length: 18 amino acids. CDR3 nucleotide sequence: TGTGCCAGCAGCCAAGATCTTGGTTTTGAGGGGGTTAACGATGGCTACACCTTC. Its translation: CASSQDLGFEGVNDGYTF.